Below, 19 T cell receptor beta chains from the same sample are listed, as sequenced in a study of blood T cell repertoires in COVID-19. Here immunoSEQ multiplex PCR was the method, and the copy in TCRdb shows in-frame clones only, minus some. The sample lists about 430,000 clones; 70% to 90% were seen once. Sequencing used PBMCs or T cells enriched from blood (not recorded which). The receptors shown here come from a woman in her late teens or twenties who had been exposed to COVID-19.

V gene TRBV27 combines with J gene TRBJ1-2, with D possibly being TRBD1 (5 bases). Germline CDR1 is MNHEY and CDR2 is SMNVEV (reference sequence). The CDR3 has 13 amino acids. Trimming shortened V by 5 bases and J by 7 bases, and 14 bases separated the two germline ends. Here the CDR3 DNA reads TGTGCCAGCAGTCCTATTGTAGGGGTTGGCTACACCTTC. Its protein is CASSPIVGVGYTF.

The chain recombines TRBV18 with TRBJ1-1, with D maybe TRBD1 (6 bases). Trimming took 2 bases from V and 0 from J, leaving 10 bases between them. CDR3 length: 15 amino acids. The V gene's germline CDR1 is KGHSH and CDR2 LQKENI. The CDR3 nucleotides read TGTGCCAGCTCACCATTGGACAGTATGAACACTGAAGCTTTCTTT. Its translation: CASSPLDSMNTEAFF.

V usage is TRBV20-1 and J usage is TRBJ1-2, with D uncertain. The CDR3 spans 11 residues. Germline V lookup: CDR1 DFQATT, CDR2 SNEGSKA (reference sequence). CDR3 nucleotides: TGCACCGGGGTCCCACCCTATGGCTACACCTTC. Its protein product is CTGVPPYGYTF.

The rearrangement joins TRBV28 to TRBJ1-5; D is possibly TRBD1 (6 bases). This CDR3 comprises 18 residues. The V gene's germline CDR1 is MDHEN and CDR2 SYDVKM. Between the trimmed V and J ends, which lost 1 base and 0 bases, there was a span of 16 bases. The CDR3 protein is CASSLLAGARDSNQPQHF. The CDR3 DNA reads as TGTGCCAGCAGTTTATTGGCGGGGGCGCGGGATAGCAATCAGCCCCAGCATTTT.

This chain uses TRBV5-1 with TRBJ1-4; D possibly corresponds to TRBD1 (6 bases). The CDR3 extends over 15 amino acids. The V gene lost 1 base and the J gene lost 3 bases, with 10 bases spanning the gap. From germline, CDR1 is SGHRS and CDR2 YFSETQ. The CDR3, as DNA: TGCGCCAGCAGCTTGACAGGGAGACCTAATGAAAAACTGTTTTTT. It encodes CASSLTGRPNEKLFF.

This sequence joins TRBV7-8 and TRBJ1-2; D is unclear. Trimming took off 6 bases at V and 3 bases at J, with 17 bases between the two ends. Germline lookup yields CDR1 SGHVS and CDR2 FQNEAQ. This CDR3 comprises 15 residues. CDR3 sequence reads: CASSSLIRGDYGYTF. The CDR3 DNA reads TGTGCCAGCAGTTCCCTCATTCGGGGAGACTATGGCTACACCTTC.

This sequence joins TRBV4-3 and TRBJ2-1; TRBD2 aligns across 8 bases. The CDR3 is 16 amino acids. V trimming: 0 bases; J trimming: 12 bases; junction bases outside the gene matches: 13. Germline loops: CDR1 LGHNA, CDR2 YSLEER. The CDR3 sequence is CASSQEPSGGDPGQFF. The CDR3 DNA reads TGCGCCAGCAGCCAAGAACCAAGCGGGGGCGACCCGGGGCAGTTCTTC.

The CDR3 sequence: CARTTNGHFNQPQHF. The CDR3 DNA is TGTGCCAGAACAACAAATGGACATTTCAACCAGCCCCAGCATTTT. This rearrangement joins TRBV5-3 to TRBJ1-5, with D tentatively TRBD1 (5 bases). TRBV5-3 is an open reading frame whose function is uncertain. The CDR3 has 15 amino acids. Trimming removed 6 bases from V and 7 bases from J, with 20 bases in between.

The chain couples TRBV19 to TRBJ1-2; D may be TRBD1 (5 bases). V shed 5 bases and J shed 3 bases, with 7 bases lying between them. In germline, CDR1 is LNHDA, CDR2 SQIVND (reference sequence). This CDR3 spans 12 amino acids. The DNA of the CDR3 is TGTGCCAGTAGTCGGGGGGACTATGGCTACACCTTC. The encoded protein is CASSRGDYGYTF.

Only one count was recorded for this clone. V and J are TRBV28 and TRBJ2-1; D is possibly TRBD1 (6 bases). CDR1 is MDHEN, CDR2 SYDVKM, per germline. The CDR3 has 11 amino acids. Between the trimmed V and J ends, which lost 6 bases and 7 bases, there was a span of 7 bases. CDR3 residues: CASRRGNEQFF. The CDR3 DNA reads TGTGCCAGCAGGAGGGGGAATGAGCAGTTCTTC.

Comment on this clone: Other DNA sequences in this sample translate to the same CDR3. The chain has TRBV3-1 (or the pseudogene TRBV3-2) and TRBJ1-1; TRBD1 matches at 8 bases. V was clipped by 1 base and J by 0 bases; unmatched bases: 1. CDR1 LGHDT and CDR2 YNNKEL come from the germline V gene (reference sequence). This CDR3 region has 15 residues. The CDR3 protein is CASSQGTGLNTEAFF. CDR3 nucleotides: TGTGCCAGCAGCCAAGGGACAGGGTTGAACACTGAAGCTTTCTTT.

V usage is TRBV10-3 and J usage is TRBJ2-7; TRBD1 matches at 10 bases. J lost 2 bases, V lost 5 bases, and 3 bases had no gene match. CDR1 is ENHRY and CDR2 is SYGVKD in the germline V gene. The CDR3 length is 14 residues. CDR3 bases: TGTGCCATCAGTCCGGGACAGGGGACCTACGAGCAGTACTTC. This codes for CAISPGQGTYEQYF.

The chain uses TRBV19 and TRBJ1-5; a possible D gene is TRBD1 (5 bases). Looked up from germline, CDR1 is LNHDA and CDR2 is SQIVND (reference sequence). The V gene lost 9 bases and the J gene lost 0 bases, with 12 bases spanning the gap. The CDR3 length is 14 residues. The CDR3 DNA reads TGTGCCAGCGCACGGACAAATAGCAATCAGCCCCAGCATTTT. Translated: CASARTNSNQPQHF.

The chain carries TRBV7-2 and TRBJ1-2; D might be TRBD1 (6 bases). The ends were cut back, 3 bases at V and 5 bases at J, with 13 bases in the middle. CDR1 is SGHTA and CDR2 is FQGNSA in the germline V gene. The CDR3 is 14 residues long. The CDR3 DNA is TGTGCCAGCAGCTTGCGGACAGTTGAGTATGGCTACACCTTC. This gives the protein CASSLRTVEYGYTF.

This clone was detected once. This chain joins TRBV6-5 and TRBJ2-7, with 7 bases fitting TRBD2. The J segment lost 1 base and the V segment lost 8 bases, leaving 8 bases of the junction unmatched. The CDR3 runs 14 residues. The germline CDR1 and CDR2 sequences are MNHEY and SVGAGI. CDR3 bases: TGTGCCAGCGTAGCGGGTGGAACGTCCTACGAGCAGTACTTC. As protein: CASVAGGTSYEQYF.

In its sample, this clone was seen a few times. The CDR3 sequence is CASSSLKSPTGANYGYTF. Written as DNA, the CDR3 is TGTGCCAGCAGTTCCCTCAAGTCCCCGACAGGTGCTAACTATGGCTACACCTTC. V is TRBV27 and J is TRBJ1-2; maybe TRBD1 (6 bases). The germline V gene has CDR1 MNHEY and CDR2 SMNVEV (reference sequence). V lost 4 bases and J 0 bases, leaving 21 bases between the germline ends. The CDR3 spans 18 residues.

The chain employs TRBV18 and TRBJ1-1; possible D gene TRBD1, 6 bases. The CDR3 spans 18 residues. Trimming took 3 bases from V and 0 from J, leaving 20 bases between them. From germline, CDR1 is KGHSH and CDR2 LQKENI. The CDR3 sequence is CASSPIEGGMPMNTEAFF. DNA for the CDR3: TGTGCCAGCTCACCCATTGAAGGGGGTATGCCGATGAACACTGAAGCTTTCTTT.

The J gene is TRBJ1-1, the V gene TRBV28, with 8 bases fitting TRBD1. Trimming removed 5 bases from V and 5 bases from J; junction bases left unmatched: 7. This CDR3 has 14 amino acids. Germline CDR1 and CDR2: MDHEN and SYDVKM. The CDR3 DNA sequence: TGTGCCAGCAGTCGCGACAGGGGATGGACTGAAGCTTTCTTT. This codes for CASSRDRGWTEAFF.

The chain has TRBV28 and TRBJ1-3; tentative D call: TRBD1 (6 bases). V was trimmed by 1 base and J by 5 bases, leaving 9 bases between them. The CDR3 is 14 residues long. Germline CDR1 MDHEN, CDR2 SYDVKM. CDR3 DNA: TGTGCCAGCAGTTTATCGACAGGCAGAAACACCATATATTTT. Amino acids: CASSLSTGRNTIYF. The full variable domain, in which reference TRBV28 and TRBJ1-3 provide the parts outside the CDR3, is DVKVTQSSRYLVKRTGEKVFLECVQDMDHENMFWYRQDPGLGLRLIYFSYDVKMKEKGDIPEGYSVSREKKERFSLILESASTNQTSMYLCASSLSTGRNTIYFGEGSWLTVV.